These T cell receptor beta chains were read from a single sample in a study of T cell responses to AZD1222 COVID-19 vaccine. Here immunoSEQ multiplex PCR was the method, and the copy in TCRdb shows in-frame clones only, minus some. The sample lists 150,000 to 200,000 clones, over 85% occurring once. Sequenced material: peripheral blood, taken on day 0 of AZD1222 vaccination. The receptors shown here come from an adult in good health. The CDR3 runs from the conserved cysteine through the conserved F or W. Fields, in order: J gene, clone size, V gene, D gene, CDR3 DNA, CDR3 protein. A D gene is named only where the DNA matches it firmly. Clone size appears in some rows only: once, few, many, or a class for an expanded clone.

j_gene: TRBJ2-5; abundance: NA; v_gene: TRBV18; d_gene: NA; CDR3nt: TGTGCCAGCTCACCTCCTGCTGCATTGTACCAAGAGACCCAGTACTTC; CDR3aa: CASSPPAALYQETQYF
j_gene: TRBJ1-6; abundance: once; v_gene: TRBV18; d_gene: NA; CDR3nt: TGTGCCAGCTCTCTTGACAGCTCCAGGGGTTCACCCCTCCACTTT; CDR3aa: CASSLDSSRGSPLHF
j_gene: TRBJ1-5; abundance: once; v_gene: TRBV7-2; d_gene: TRBD1; CDR3nt: TGTGCCAGCAGCTCAGACAGGGGGTCCCAGCATTTT; CDR3aa: CASSSDRGSQHF
j_gene: TRBJ2-5; abundance: once; v_gene: TRBV9; d_gene: TRBD1; CDR3nt: TGTGCCAGCAGCGCCCCAGGGACAGTTCAAGAGACCCAGTACTTC; CDR3aa: CASSAPGTVQETQYF
j_gene: TRBJ1-5; abundance: NA; v_gene: TRBV2; d_gene: TRBD1; CDR3nt: TGTGCCAGCAGTGTCAACAGGGGTAATCAGCCCCAGCATTTT; CDR3aa: CASSVNRGNQPQHF
j_gene: TRBJ2-7; abundance: NA; v_gene: TRBV9; d_gene: NA; CDR3nt: TGTGCCAGCAGCCCCCGGAGTTCACTAGTGGGCTACGAGCAGTACTTC; CDR3aa: CASSPRSSLVGYEQYF
j_gene: TRBJ1-5; abundance: NA; v_gene: TRBV30; d_gene: TRBD1; CDR3nt: TGTGCCTGGAGTGTCCGGGGACAGCTTTATCAGCCCCAGCATTTT; CDR3aa: CAWSVRGQLYQPQHF
j_gene: TRBJ1-6; abundance: NA; v_gene: TRBV7-2; d_gene: NA; CDR3nt: TGTGCCAGCAGCTTATCGGGCCCGAGCAGGGGCGGGAATTCACCCCTCCACTTT; CDR3aa: CASSLSGPSRGGNSPLHF
j_gene: TRBJ1-4; abundance: few; v_gene: TRBV5-4; d_gene: TRBD1; CDR3nt: TGTGCCAGCAGCGGGGACAGGGACCCAACTAATGAAAAACTGTTTTTT; CDR3aa: CASSGDRDPTNEKLFF
j_gene: TRBJ2-1; abundance: NA; v_gene: TRBV7-2; d_gene: TRBD2; CDR3nt: TGTGCCAGCAGCTTAATGAGCGGGGTAGGTAATGAGCAGTTCTTC; CDR3aa: CASSLMSGVGNEQFF
j_gene: TRBJ2-2; abundance: NA; v_gene: TRBV15; d_gene: TRBD2; CDR3nt: TGTGCCACCAGCAGAGTCGCGGGAGGGCTCGGCGGGGAGCTGTTTTTT; CDR3aa: CATSRVAGGLGGELFF
j_gene: TRBJ1-6; abundance: NA; v_gene: TRBV12-3/TRBV12-4; d_gene: NA; CDR3nt: TGTGCCAGCAGTTTTAAGGGGAATTCACCCCTCCACTTT; CDR3aa: CASSFKGNSPLHF
j_gene: TRBJ1-5; abundance: NA; v_gene: TRBV5-1; d_gene: NA; CDR3nt: TGCGCCAGCAGGGCCCTAGTGGGCTGGGTTTGCAATCAGCCCCAGCATTTT; CDR3aa: CASRALVGWVCNQPQHF
j_gene: TRBJ1-2; abundance: NA; v_gene: TRBV7-2; d_gene: NA; CDR3nt: TGTGCCAGCAGCTTAGTCAGCAGGGGCCAGGGAGGCTACACCTTC; CDR3aa: CASSLVSRGQGGYTF
j_gene: TRBJ1-1; abundance: NA; v_gene: TRBV9; d_gene: NA; CDR3nt: TGTGCCAGCAGCCGGGGCTTGAACACTGAAGCTTTCTTT; CDR3aa: CASSRGLNTEAFF
j_gene: TRBJ1-5; abundance: NA; v_gene: TRBV10-3; d_gene: TRBD1; CDR3nt: TGTGCCATCAGTGGGGGACAGAATCAGCCCCAGCATTTT; CDR3aa: CAISGGQNQPQHF
j_gene: TRBJ2-5; abundance: NA; v_gene: TRBV6-5; d_gene: NA; CDR3nt: TGTGCCAGCAAGGCCCCGGGGGGCCTTAGGACCCAGTACTTC; CDR3aa: CASKAPGGLRTQYF
j_gene: TRBJ2-7; abundance: NA; v_gene: TRBV5-4; d_gene: NA; CDR3nt: TGTGCCAGCAGCTTGGCAGGGACGGCCCGGGTCGAGCAGTACTTC; CDR3aa: CASSLAGTARVEQYF
j_gene: TRBJ1-4; abundance: NA; v_gene: TRBV11-2; d_gene: NA; CDR3nt: TGTGCCAGCAGCTCACAGCTTAGGACGACAACTAATGAAAAACTGTTTTTT; CDR3aa: CASSSQLRTTTNEKLFF
j_gene: TRBJ2-7; abundance: NA; v_gene: TRBV7-9; d_gene: NA; CDR3nt: TGTGCCAGCAGCACCTCCTCCAGTTACAAGCAGTACTTC; CDR3aa: CASSTSSSYKQYF
j_gene: TRBJ1-2; abundance: NA; v_gene: TRBV25-1; d_gene: NA; CDR3nt: TGTGCCAGCAGTGAAGTGAGTTCAGGGGACTATGGCTACACCTTC; CDR3aa: CASSEVSSGDYGYTF
j_gene: TRBJ2-7; abundance: NA; v_gene: TRBV5-1; d_gene: NA; CDR3nt: TGCGCCAGCAGCTTGGCTGGAGGAATCGTCTACGAGCAGTACTTC; CDR3aa: CASSLAGGIVYEQYF
j_gene: TRBJ1-5; abundance: NA; v_gene: TRBV5-6; d_gene: NA; CDR3nt: TGTGCCAGCAGCTTGGGTGGGAGGGCACTCAATCAGCCCCAGCATTTT; CDR3aa: CASSLGGRALNQPQHF
j_gene: TRBJ1-5; abundance: NA; v_gene: TRBV7-8; d_gene: TRBD1; CDR3nt: TGTGCCAGCAGCCCTGGGACAGGGCCCCAGGCCCAGCATTTT; CDR3aa: CASSPGTGPQAQHF
j_gene: TRBJ2-7; abundance: few; v_gene: TRBV27; d_gene: NA; CDR3nt: TGTGCCAGCGGGAGCGGATCCTACTACGAGCAGTACTTC; CDR3aa: CASGSGSYYEQYF
j_gene: TRBJ1-5; abundance: NA; v_gene: TRBV19; d_gene: NA; CDR3nt: TGTGCCAGTTCAGCGGGGACAAAAAATCAGCCCCAGCATTTT; CDR3aa: CASSAGTKNQPQHF
j_gene: TRBJ2-6; abundance: NA; v_gene: TRBV7-9; d_gene: NA; CDR3nt: TGTGCCAGCAGCTCCCCGGGGGGCGAGAGCTCTGGGGCCAACGTCCTGACTTTC; CDR3aa: CASSSPGGESSGANVLTF
j_gene: TRBJ1-5; abundance: NA; v_gene: TRBV30; d_gene: NA; CDR3nt: TGTGCCTGGAGTGGGGGATCGGGCAGGTATAGCAATCAGCCCCAGCATTTT; CDR3aa: CAWSGGSGRYSNQPQHF
j_gene: TRBJ2-7; abundance: NA; v_gene: TRBV3-1/TRBV3-2; d_gene: NA; CDR3nt: TGTGCCAGCAGCGTGTATACAGGGTTAAGAAACGAGCAGTACTTC; CDR3aa: CASSVYTGLRNEQYF
j_gene: TRBJ2-3; abundance: few; v_gene: TRBV7-9; d_gene: NA; CDR3nt: TGTGCCAGCAGTACAACGGGCGGGGTGGCAGATACGCAGTATTTT; CDR3aa: CASSTTGGVADTQYF
j_gene: TRBJ2-7; abundance: NA; v_gene: TRBV6-2/TRBV6-3; d_gene: TRBD1; CDR3nt: TGTGCCAGCAGTTACACCCGGACAGGGGCAGCTGGCGAGCAGTACTTC; CDR3aa: CASSYTRTGAAGEQYF